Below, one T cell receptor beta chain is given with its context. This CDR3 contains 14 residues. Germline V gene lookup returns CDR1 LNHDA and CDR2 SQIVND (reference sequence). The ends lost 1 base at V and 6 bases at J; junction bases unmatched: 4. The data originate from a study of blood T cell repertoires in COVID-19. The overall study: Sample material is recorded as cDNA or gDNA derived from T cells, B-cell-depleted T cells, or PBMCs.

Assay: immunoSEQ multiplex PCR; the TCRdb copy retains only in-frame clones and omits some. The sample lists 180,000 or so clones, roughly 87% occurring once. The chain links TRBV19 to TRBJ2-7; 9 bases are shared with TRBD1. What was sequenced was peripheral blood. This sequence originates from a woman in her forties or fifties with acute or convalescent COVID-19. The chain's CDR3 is CASSIVGQGFEQYF. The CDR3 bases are TGTGCCAGTAGTATAGTGGGACAGGGTTTCGAGCAGTACTTC. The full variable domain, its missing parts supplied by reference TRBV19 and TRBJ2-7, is DGGITQSPKYLFRKEGQNVTLSCEQNLNHDAMYWYRQDPGQGLRLIYYSQIVNDFQKGDIAEGYSVSREKKESFPLTVTSAQKNPTAFYLCASSIVGQGFEQYFGPGTRLTVT.